Each of the 32 T cell receptor beta chains below was sequenced from the same sample in a study of STAT5B mutations in CD4+ large granular lymphocyte leukemia. Some clones are missing from TCRdb's copy, which holds only in-frame ones; the method was immunoSEQ multiplex PCR. The sample has several thousand clones, about 74% seen once. The sequenced sample consisted of PBMCs. The receptor set was obtained from a woman aged 65 to 85 with CD4+ T-cell large granular lymphocyte leukemia.

The V gene is TRBV21-1, the J gene TRBJ2-5; the table's D call, TRBD2, was not checked against the DNA. TRBV21-1 is tagged as a pseudogene. CDR3 length: 16 amino acids. The CDR3 loop reads CASSTGTSGTQETQYF. For the CDR3, the DNA is TGTGCCAGCAGCACAGGGACTAGCGGGACCCAAGAGACCCAGTACTTC.

The chain couples TRBV2 to TRBJ1-6; tentatively, D is TRBD1 (5 bases). Germline assignment: CDR1 SNHLY and CDR2 FYNNEI. Trimming shortened V by 10 bases and J by 5 bases, and 12 bases separated the two germline ends. This CDR3 comprises 13 residues. The CDR3 bases are TGTGCCACACAACAGGCCCATAATTCACCCCTCCACTTT. Its translation is CATQQAHNSPLHF.

This clone was seen a single time. V gene TRBV5-6 combines with J gene TRBJ2-1, with D unclear. The CDR3 runs to 11 residues. The germline gives CDR1 SGHDT, CDR2 YYEEEE. With 0 bases removed from V and 8 bases from J, the gap between germline ends came to 3 bases. DNA for the CDR3: TGTGCCAGCAGCTTGGCCTATGAGCAGTTCTTC. Translation gives CASSLAYEQFF.

The genes are TRBV5-1 and TRBJ2-1, with 12 positions matching TRBD1. This CDR3 contains 16 residues. With V trimmed by 3 bases and J by 7 bases, 8 bases remained unmatched. Germline lookup yields CDR1 SGHRS and CDR2 YFSETQ. CDR3 protein: CASSSYRDRGRNEQFF. The CDR3 DNA reads as TGCGCCAGCAGCTCGTACCGGGACAGGGGGCGGAATGAGCAGTTCTTC.

The V and J genes are TRBV5-6 and TRBJ1-1; D perhaps matches TRBD1 (5 bases). CDR1 SGHDT and CDR2 YYEEEE come from the germline V gene. Trimming took off 6 bases at V and 7 bases at J, with 16 bases between the two ends. This CDR3 is built from 13 residues. In DNA form, the CDR3 reads TGTGCCAGCACCAAGACAGCCTATAGTGAAGCTTTCTTT. This sequence encodes CASTKTAYSEAFF. Combining the CDR3 with reference TRBV5-6 and TRBJ1-1 gives the whole variable domain DAGVTQSPTHLIKTRGQQVTLRCSPKSGHDTVSWYQQALGQGPQFIFQYYEEEERQRGNFPDRFSGHQFPNYSSELNVNALLLGDSALYLCASTKTAYSEAFFGQGTRLTVV.

This clone is classed as medium-sized. CDR3 in DNA: TGTGCCAGCAGCCAAGGACAGGGGAGGGCGAACACTGAAGCTTTCTTT. Translated, it gives CASSQGQGRANTEAFF. The chain uses TRBV27 and TRBJ1-1; the match to TRBD1 covers 9 bases. J was trimmed by 1 base and V by 6 bases; bases with no gene match: 9. Looked up from germline, CDR1 is MNHEY and CDR2 is SMNVEV (reference sequence). The CDR3 extends over 16 amino acids.

This clone appeared a few times. The rearrangement joins TRBV2 to TRBJ1-4; 8 bases line up with TRBD1. CDR1 and CDR2 (germline): SNHLY, FYNNEI. This CDR3 is built from 13 residues. The J segment lost 10 bases and the V segment lost 7 bases, leaving 8 bases of the junction unmatched. CDR3 sequence: CASNTDRGPKLFF. The CDR3 DNA reads TGTGCCAGCAATACCGACAGGGGCCCAAAACTGTTTTTT.

The rearrangement uses TRBV2 and TRBJ1-5; D may be TRBD1 (5 bases). Trimming removed 5 bases at V and 6 bases at J, with 17 bases between. The V gene's germline CDR1 is SNHLY and CDR2 FYNNEI. The CDR3 covers 15 residues. Here the CDR3 DNA reads TGTGCCAGCAGTCTTGGGGGAGGTATGGGTCAGCCCCAGCATTTT. As protein: CASSLGGGMGQPQHF.

Points on this clone: The germline gene is not matched at one end of the junction; a read error may be the cause. The gene calls are TRBV5-1 and TRBJ1-3, with a weak D call TRBD1 (6 bases). CDR3 length: 16 residues. Germline-derived CDR1 and CDR2 are SGHRS and YFSETQ. CDR3 sequence: CASSRSDSSSGSTIYF. CDR3 nucleotide sequence: TGCGCCAGCAGCAGGTCGGACAGCAGCTCTGGAAGCACCATATATTTT.

This sequence joins TRBV5-1 and TRBJ1-6, with TRBD1 matching over 9 bases. This CDR3 is 16 amino acids long. Germline-derived CDR1 and CDR2 are SGHRS and YFSETQ. V shed 0 bases and J 7 bases; nucleotides not matched to a gene: 5. The CDR3 protein is CASSLGLGQGNSPLHF. CDR3 in DNA: TGCGCCAGCAGCTTGGGGCTAGGACAGGGGAATTCACCCCTCCACTTT.

In its sample, this clone was seen once. The gene calls are TRBV10-3 and TRBJ1-2; 8 nucleotides align to TRBD1. This CDR3 is built from 14 residues. Germline CDR1 reads ENHRY; CDR2 reads SYGVKD. The V and J ends lost 5 bases and 0 bases, in that order; junction bases with no gene match: 2. DNA of the CDR3: TGTGCCATCAGTCTACAGGGGGCTAACTATGGCTACACCTTC. Its protein product is CAISLQGANYGYTF.

DNA of the CDR3: TGTGCCAGCAGTGAAAGGAGGGGCGGCTATCAGCCCCAGCATTTT. Translating it yields CASSERRGGYQPQHF. The genes are TRBV6-1 and TRBJ1-5, with D perhaps matching TRBD1 (5 bases). The CDR3 totals 15 residues. Trimming removed 2 bases from V and 5 bases from J, with 13 bases in between. CDR1 is MNHNS and CDR2 is SASEGT in the germline V gene.

The chain recombines TRBV5-1 with TRBJ2-1, with TRBD1 identical over 11 bases. Germline lookup yields CDR1 SGHRS and CDR2 YFSETQ. J lost 3 bases, V lost 4 bases, and 3 bases had no gene match. CDR3 length: 15 amino acids. CDR3 DNA sequence: TGCGCCAGCAGCCTGGGACAGGGGGTCTACAATGAGCAGTTCTTC. Its translation is CASSLGQGVYNEQFF.

This chain uses TRBV19 with TRBJ2-3, with 7 bases fitting TRBD1. Germline V CDR1 and CDR2: LNHDA, SQIVND (reference sequence). The CDR3 is made up of 15 amino acids. The trim removed 10 bases at V and 0 bases at J, leaving 10 bases unmatched. The CDR3 is CATKTLQGSTDTQYF. CDR3 nucleotides: TGTGCCACCAAAACCTTACAGGGGAGCACAGATACGCAGTATTTT.

This clone has a single count. This chain uses TRBV11-3 with TRBJ2-7; TRBD1 matches at 10 bases. Losses at the gene ends were 4 bases for V and 4 bases for J; bases not matched to a gene: 4. The CDR3 is 14 residues long. In germline, CDR1 is SGHNT, CDR2 YENEEA. CDR3 bases: TGTGCCAGCAGCTCGGGACAGGGGTCTTACGAGCAGTACTTC. This gives the protein CASSSGQGSYEQYF.

This chain links TRBV6-4 with TRBJ1-2; D not certain. Germline lookup yields CDR1 MRHNA and CDR2 SNTAGT. The V and J ends lost 7 bases and 9 bases respectively, with 6 bases between them. The CDR3 totals 9 residues. The CDR3 spells CASTSSYTF. For the CDR3, the DNA is TGTGCCAGCACCTCCAGCTACACCTTC.

The genes are TRBV19 and TRBJ2-3, with D perhaps being TRBD1 or TRBD2 (7 bases each). Germline CDR1 reads LNHDA; CDR2 reads SQIVND (reference sequence). This CDR3 is 15 amino acids long. Trimming removed 5 bases at V and 5 bases at J, with 17 bases between. DNA for the CDR3: TGTGCCAGTAGTTCCCCGGGGAGGGGGCAAGATACGCAGTATTTT. It translates to CASSSPGRGQDTQYF.

The chain carries TRBV7-9 and TRBJ2-5; D is ambiguous. Germline CDR1 reads SEHNR; CDR2 reads FQNEAQ (reference sequence). The CDR3 contains 11 residues. Between the trimmed V and J ends, which lost 2 bases and 5 bases, there was a span of 3 bases. The CDR3 spells CASSLLETQYF. The CDR3 DNA reads TGTGCCAGCAGCTTATTGGAGACCCAGTACTTC.

A few counts support this clone. The chain employs TRBV28 and TRBJ1-5; 9 bases align to TRBD1. V was clipped by 8 bases and J by 1 base; unmatched bases: 9. The CDR3 runs 16 residues. Germline lookup yields CDR1 MDHEN and CDR2 SYDVKM. The CDR3: CASSVTGGMSNQPQHF. The CDR3 DNA reads TGTGCCAGCTCCGTAACAGGGGGCATGAGCAATCAGCCCCAGCATTTT.

The chain links TRBV7-2 to TRBJ1-2, with TRBD1 identical over 9 bases. The CDR3 is 15 residues long. Germline V gene data show CDR1 as SGHTA and CDR2 as FQGNSA. V was clipped by 4 bases and J by 0 bases; unmatched bases: 3. The DNA of the CDR3 is TGTGCCAGCAGCTACCGGGACAGGGCTAACTATGGCTACACCTTC. As protein: CASSYRDRANYGYTF.

This chain connects TRBV7-9 to TRBJ2-3; 7 positions agree with TRBD2. From germline, CDR1 is SEHNR and CDR2 FQNEAQ (reference sequence). CDR3 length: 17 residues. The V gene end was trimmed by 6 bases and the J gene end by 0 bases; junction bases not matched to a gene: 12. CDR3 protein: CASSLRGLAASTDTQYF. CDR3 DNA: TGTGCCAGCAGTCTCCGTGGGCTAGCGGCTAGCACAGATACGCAGTATTTT.

The chain uses TRBV9 and TRBJ1-3; D remains ambiguous. Trimming shortened V by 1 base and J by 0 bases, and 8 bases separated the two germline ends. The CDR3 consists of 15 residues. Looked up from germline, CDR1 is SGDLS and CDR2 is YYNGEE. The CDR3, as DNA: TGTGCCAGCAGCGTAACCCCAGACTCTGGAAACACCATATATTTT. It specifies CASSVTPDSGNTIYF.

CDR3 sequence: CASSPMGPNEKLFF. The CDR3 DNA sequence: TGTGCCAGCAGCCCCATGGGGCCCAATGAAAAACTGTTTTTT. The chain couples TRBV7-8 to TRBJ1-4, with D possibly TRBD1 on 5 matching bases. V lost 5 bases and J 5 bases, leaving 12 bases between the germline ends. Germline CDR1 is SGHVS and CDR2 is FQNEAQ. The CDR3 is made up of 14 amino acids.

The rearrangement joins TRBV5-1 to TRBJ2-2; 8 bases are shared with TRBD1. This CDR3 comprises 15 residues. The germline CDR1 and CDR2 sequences are SGHRS and YFSETQ. V trimming: 3 bases; J trimming: 1 base; junction bases outside the gene matches: 2. The CDR3 sequence: CASSSGQGNTGELFF. The DNA of the CDR3 is TGCGCCAGCAGCTCTGGACAGGGGAACACCGGGGAGCTGTTTTTT.

V usage is TRBV27 and J usage is TRBJ1-5; D is uncertain. Trimming removed 0 bases at V and 5 bases at J, with 8 bases between. Germline-derived CDR1 and CDR2 are MNHEY and SMNVEV (reference sequence). This CDR3 comprises 14 residues. CDR3 residues: CASSLSSSDQPQHF. CDR3 nucleotides: TGTGCCAGCAGTTTATCGAGTTCGGATCAGCCCCAGCATTTT.

The rearrangement links TRBV30 to TRBJ1-1, with D tentatively TRBD1 (6 bases). The CDR3 length is 13 residues. Germline V gives CDR1 GTSNPN, CDR2 SVGIG (reference sequence). V lost 2 bases and J 4 bases, leaving 11 bases between the germline ends. The CDR3 spells CAWSTTGITEAFF. DNA of the CDR3: TGTGCCTGGAGTACGACAGGTATCACTGAAGCTTTCTTT.

The rearrangement links TRBV10-3 to TRBJ1-1, with D uncertain. The CDR3 runs to 13 residues. Trimming cost V 2 bases and J 1 base, with 5 bases left between them. CDR1 is ENHRY, CDR2 SYGVKD, per germline. CDR3 in amino acids: CAISEDPNTEAFF. The CDR3 DNA reads as TGTGCCATCAGTGAGGATCCGAACACTGAAGCTTTCTTT.

The CDR3, as DNA: TGTGCCAGCACCCAAGGGGAGCTGTCAGTGTTCAATTCACCCCTCCACTTT. As protein: CASTQGELSVFNSPLHF. The chain has TRBV28 and TRBJ1-6; possibly TRBD1 for D (5 bases). The germline CDR1 and CDR2 sequences are MDHEN and SYDVKM. CDR3 length: 17 amino acids. V lost 7 bases and J lost 7, with 23 bases in between.

The chain uses TRBV7-6 and TRBJ2-7; D is unclear. V dropped 4 bases and J dropped 3 bases, with 16 bases sitting between them. Looked up from germline, CDR1 is SGHVS and CDR2 is FNYEAQ. The CDR3 covers 15 residues. CDR3 coding DNA: TGTGCCAGCAGCTCCACCTTTGACTCGGTCTACGAGCAGTACTTC. Protein sequence: CASSSTFDSVYEQYF.

This clone was seen once. The chain combines TRBV7-6 with TRBJ2-7, with D maybe TRBD2 (6 bases). Germline loops: CDR1 SGHVS, CDR2 FNYEAQ. The CDR3 is made up of 14 amino acids. V was pared by 2 bases and J by 6 bases, with 14 bases between. The CDR3 DNA is TGTGCCAGCAGCTTATTGGAGGGTACGGGCGAGCAGTACTTC. It codes for CASSLLEGTGEQYF.

The chain recombines TRBV18 with TRBJ2-7; TRBD2 is a possible D gene (5 bases). CDR1 is KGHSH and CDR2 is LQKENI in the germline V gene. The V and J ends lost 3 bases and 5 bases respectively, with 11 bases between them. There are 13 residues in the CDR3. The DNA for the CDR3 is TGTGCCAGCTCACCTCGGGGTATAGACGAGCAGTACTTC. It yields the protein CASSPRGIDEQYF.

J is TRBJ1-1 and V is TRBV28; possible D gene TRBD1, 5 bases. From germline, CDR1 is MDHEN and CDR2 SYDVKM. This CDR3 spans 14 amino acids. Between the trimmed V and J ends, which lost 6 bases and 5 bases, there was a span of 16 bases. CDR3 protein: CASSPGGTSTEAFF. In DNA form, the CDR3 reads TGTGCCAGCAGCCCTGGGGGGACGAGTACTGAAGCTTTCTTT.